This TCR beta chain derives from a study of OX40 agonist ivuxolimab in advanced cancers. Study-level results: Antigen specificity was not determined for the expanded peripheral T cells.

Generated by immunoSEQ multiplex PCR, the TCRdb table keeps only in-frame clones and is missing some. The profile shows roughly 61,000 clones, about 90% of them singletons. A word on this clone: The antigen is not known.

V was clipped by 8 bases and J by 2 bases; unmatched bases: 0. Germline CDR1 reads MDHEN; CDR2 reads SYDVKM. The CDR3 is 12 residues long. At baseline, cycle 4 day 1, and cycle 7 day 1, blood was sampled. The clonotype comes from an adult with an advanced solid tumor such as melanoma, head and neck, liver or kidney cancer. Here the sequenced sample was CD4+ or CD8+ T cells sorted from blood, taken in a trial of the OX40 agonist ivuxolimab. The chain joins TRBV28 to TRBJ1-3; TRBD1 agrees at 7 bases. DNA of the CDR3: TGTGCCAGCCAGGGGGCTGGAAACACCATATATTTT. Translated: CASQGAGNTIYF.